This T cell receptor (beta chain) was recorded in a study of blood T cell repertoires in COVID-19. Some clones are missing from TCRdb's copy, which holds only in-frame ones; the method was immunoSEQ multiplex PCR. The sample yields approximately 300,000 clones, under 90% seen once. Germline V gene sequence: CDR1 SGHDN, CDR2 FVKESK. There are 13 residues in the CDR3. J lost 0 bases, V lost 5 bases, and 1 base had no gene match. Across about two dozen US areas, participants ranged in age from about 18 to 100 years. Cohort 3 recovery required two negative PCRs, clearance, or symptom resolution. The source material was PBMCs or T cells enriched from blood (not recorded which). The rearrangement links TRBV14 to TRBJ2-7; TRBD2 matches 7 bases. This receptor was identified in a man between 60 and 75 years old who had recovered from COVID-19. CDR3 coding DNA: TGTGCCAGCAGCTGGACTAGCTCCTACGAGCAGTACTTC. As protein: CASSWTSSYEQYF.